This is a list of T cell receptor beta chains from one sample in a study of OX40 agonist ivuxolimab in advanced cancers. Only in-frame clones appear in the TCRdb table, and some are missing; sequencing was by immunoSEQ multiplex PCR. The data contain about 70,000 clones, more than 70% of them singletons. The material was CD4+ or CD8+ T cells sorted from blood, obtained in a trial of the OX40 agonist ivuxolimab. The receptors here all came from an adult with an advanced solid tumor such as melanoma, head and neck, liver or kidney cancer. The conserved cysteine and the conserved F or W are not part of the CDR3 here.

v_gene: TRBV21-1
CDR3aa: ASSKGGPKEAF

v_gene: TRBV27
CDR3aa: ASRSASSYNEQF

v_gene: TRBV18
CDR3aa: ASSPPYSEGAYNEQF

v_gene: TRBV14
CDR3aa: ASSQAPKETQY

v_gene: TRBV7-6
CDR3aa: ASSLVGGSYEQY

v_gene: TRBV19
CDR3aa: ASRQGQEESEAF

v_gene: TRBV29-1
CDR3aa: SVAARGPTEAF

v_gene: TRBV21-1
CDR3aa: ASSLRGQGGPTNTEAF

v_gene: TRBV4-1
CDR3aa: ASSQGLQVDGYT

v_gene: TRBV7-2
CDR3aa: ASSFGGTANTGELF

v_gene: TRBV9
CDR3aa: ASSVGLAGTYNEQF

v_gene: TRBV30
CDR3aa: AWRSGGPLH

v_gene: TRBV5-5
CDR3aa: ASRWGQGVYGYT

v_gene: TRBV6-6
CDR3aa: ASSYLGENYEQY

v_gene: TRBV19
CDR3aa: ASSSRETQY

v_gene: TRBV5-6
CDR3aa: ASSPGHLLTYEQY

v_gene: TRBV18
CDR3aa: ASSRTGTGVNSPLH

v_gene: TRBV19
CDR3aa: ASSSAPEQY

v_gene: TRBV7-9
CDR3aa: ASTRTENTGELF

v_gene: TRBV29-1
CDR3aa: SVAGGGTDTQY

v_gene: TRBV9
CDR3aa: ASSVSLTNEQF

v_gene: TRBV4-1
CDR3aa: ASSQVPLANTEAF

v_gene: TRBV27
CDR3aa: ASSPLAGGGGYEQY

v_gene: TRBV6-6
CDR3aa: ASSRDGEQGEQF

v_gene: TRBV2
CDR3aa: ASIRDRTNQPQH